This TCR beta chain was documented in a study of blood T cell repertoires in COVID-19. Across the whole study: From T cells, B-cell-depleted T cells, or PBMCs came the material, which was cDNA or gDNA.

This table comes from immunoSEQ multiplex PCR, and its TCRdb copy is limited to in-frame clones, with some not included. The sample lists about 67,000 clones, 85% to 90% seen once, with 5% to 6.5% in the top ten. V dropped 6 bases and J dropped 1 base, with 12 bases sitting between them. The CDR3 contains 14 residues. Germline V CDR1 and CDR2: LNHDA, SQIVND (reference sequence). The rearrangement links TRBV19 to TRBJ1-1; no definite D call. Material for sequencing was peripheral blood. This sequence originates from a man aged 50-60 years with active COVID-19. The CDR3 DNA is TGTGCCAGTAGCGGATTGGGAGGGAACACTGAAGCTTTCTTT. Translation gives CASSGLGGNTEAFF.